This T cell receptor (beta chain) was captured by sequencing in a study of OX40 agonist ivuxolimab in advanced cancers. This clone was picked up one time. TCRdb's copy holds only in-frame clones and misses some; the assay was immunoSEQ multiplex PCR. In the table there are 15,000 to 20,000 clones, roughly 80% of which are singletons. Systemic immunosuppression or autoimmune disease history was grounds to exclude patients. Trimming cost V 4 bases and J 2 bases, with 11 bases left between them. CDR1 SGHAT and CDR2 FQDESV come from the germline V gene (reference sequence). The CDR3 is 14 amino acids. The receptor comes from an adult with an advanced solid tumor such as melanoma, head and neck, liver or kidney cancer. Sequencing was performed on CD4+ or CD8+ T cells sorted from blood, taken in a trial of the OX40 agonist ivuxolimab. This chain connects TRBV11-1 to TRBJ1-2; perhaps TRBD1 as D (5 bases). As DNA, the CDR3 is TGTGCCAGCAGCTGGGGGGGTGCAAACTATGGCTACACCTTC. It yields the protein CASSWGGANYGYTF.